The TCR beta chain under discussion was sequenced for a study of OX40 agonist ivuxolimab in advanced cancers. For context, the study as a whole: Ivuxolimab was a fully human IgG2 agonistic monoclonal antibody targeting the costimulatory receptor OX40 (CD134). Three dose-escalation patients achieved partial responses, one with hepatocellular carcinoma and two with cutaneous melanoma. Among the roughly 54 dose-escalation patients, some 19 had hepatocellular carcinoma, 15 melanoma, 9 renal cell carcinoma and 9 head and neck cancer. The paper describes the monotherapy dose-escalation part (N = 52 patients) of the phase I trial of ivuxolimab. Intravenous ivuxolimab was administered to patients every 2 weeks at six dose levels: 0.01, 0.1, 0.3, 1.5, 3 and 10 mg/kg. Prior anti-PD-1, anti-PD-L1 or anti-CTLA-4 therapy was permitted, and 30% to 50% of dose-escalation patients had received checkpoint inhibitors. The point of sequencing TCRbeta in the periphery was to test whether ivuxolimab changed TCR sequence diversity and drove clonal T-cell expansion. In the dose-escalation cohort, 82.7% of patients were male, and the mean age was approximately 60 years, with a range of roughly 20 to 79.

Ends trimmed: V by 3 bases, J by 4 bases; bases unmatched to a gene: 0. Based on the germline V gene, the CDR1 and CDR2 sequences are SGHDN and FVKESK. The cysteine opens and the phenylalanine closes a CDR3 of 13 amino acids. Only the CDR3 DNA stays, 39 bases, in frame from base 1. The trial excluded patients who had a history of autoimmune disease or who were on systemic immunosuppression. Peripheral blood for TCR sequencing was drawn from every dose cohort at baseline, at cycle 4 day 1 and at cycle 7 day 1. The samples were taken from a phase I, first-in-human, multicenter, open-label dose-escalation trial of ivuxolimab. Adults with locally advanced or metastatic melanoma, renal cell carcinoma, hepatocellular carcinoma or head and neck squamous cell carcinoma were enrolled in the trial. Before TCR sequencing, CD4+ T cells and CD8+ T cells were sorted from peripheral blood as separate populations.

This clone is a singleton in its sample. Its cognate antigen has yet to be identified. Base qualities were left out, and no much larger clone turns up one base away. For sequencing of the TCRbeta CDR3 region, genomic DNA was extracted from the sorted cells. TCRbeta CDR3 regions were sequenced using the immunoSEQ Assay. Not all clones reach the TCRdb copy of this immuneACCESS table, which keeps in-frame sequences only. Checked studies attribute under half of the gap to unresolved V genes and leave the rest unexplained. For this sample the table gives about 46,000 clones, of which approximately 86% were detected only once. Over 9% of the sample rests with the top ten. What the authors observed across the whole study: In the 0.1-3.0 mg/kg groups, partial responders had among the lowest normalized peripheral clonal expansion, particularly in CD8+ T cells. At doses from 0.1 to 3.0 mg/kg, clonal expansion was seen in both CD4+ and CD8+ blood T cells between baseline and week 6. Low levels of normalized T-cell clonal expansion were also seen in some patients who did not respond. After ivuxolimab, CD8+ T cells had more expanded clones than CD4+ T cells on average. The antigen specificity of the peripheral T cells that underwent clonal expansion was not determined.

Here the chain combines TRBV14 and TRBJ2-1; 7 bases in the middle match TRBD2. The receptor comes from an adult with an advanced solid tumor such as melanoma, head and neck, liver or kidney cancer. The source was CD4+ or CD8+ T cells sorted from blood, collected in a trial of the OX40 agonist ivuxolimab. The CDR3 reads as follows: CASSQGLYNEQFF. Here is the DNA: TGTGCCAGCAGCCAGGGACTATACAATGAGCAGTTCTTC.